A single sample gave rise to the 11 T cell receptor beta chains below, sequenced in a study of blood T cell repertoires in COVID-19. Using immunoSEQ multiplex PCR, the repertoire was profiled, and TCRdb retains in-frame clones only, with some absent. The sample includes about 130,000 clones, roughly four fifths of them seen just once. What was sequenced was peripheral blood. All receptors derive from a woman aged 50 to 65 with acute or convalescent COVID-19.

In this sample, this clone turned up many times. The rearrangement uses TRBV5-6 and TRBJ2-7, with a tentative D call TRBD1 (6 bases). Trimming pared 4 bases from V and 6 bases from J, leaving 17 bases between. Germline loops: CDR1 SGHDT, CDR2 YYEEEE. The CDR3 has 14 amino acids. The chain's CDR3 is CASSRDGGASEQYF. The CDR3 DNA reads TGTGCCAGCAGCAGGGATGGGGGCGCGTCCGAGCAGTACTTC.

The V gene is TRBV5-1, the J gene TRBJ2-3; 14 bases line up with TRBD2. The germline CDR1 and CDR2 sequences are SGHRS and YFSETQ. Unmatched junction bases numbered 8, after V lost 4 bases and J lost 1 base. The CDR3 runs 18 residues. CDR3 amino acids: CASSPGLAGGGGTDTQYF. As DNA, the CDR3 is TGCGCCAGCAGCCCAGGACTAGCGGGGGGCGGGGGCACAGATACGCAGTATTTT.

The rearrangement links TRBV14 to TRBJ2-3; 7 bases align to TRBD2. This CDR3 has 13 residues. V dropped 4 bases and J dropped 6; count of bases not matched to a gene: 4. Germline loops: CDR1 SGHDN, CDR2 FVKESK. This chain's CDR3 is CASSPLGGDTQYF. DNA for the CDR3: TGTGCCAGCAGCCCTCTGGGGGGGGATACGCAGTATTTT.

The CDR3 DNA reads TGCGCCAGCAGCCCAGACTTATACGAGCAGTACTTC. Its protein product is CASSPDLYEQYF. The chain recombines TRBV5-1 with TRBJ2-7; D remains unclear. This CDR3 comprises 12 residues. Germline loops: CDR1 SGHRS, CDR2 YFSETQ. Trimming left V 4 bases short and J 4 bases short, with 9 bases between.

J is TRBJ2-1 and V is TRBV14, with 9 bases matching TRBD2. This CDR3 spans 15 amino acids. The germline gives CDR1 SGHDN, CDR2 FVKESK. Unmatched junction bases numbered 10, after V lost 5 bases and J lost 8 bases. CDR3 amino acids: CASSKGGLAGYEQFF. DNA for the CDR3: TGTGCCAGCAGCAAAGGGGGACTAGCTGGTTATGAGCAGTTCTTC.

This chain connects TRBV28 to TRBJ2-2; 8 nucleotides line up with TRBD1. Germline loops: CDR1 MDHEN, CDR2 SYDVKM. The V gene end was trimmed by 5 bases and the J gene end by 9 bases; junction bases not matched to a gene: 11. This CDR3 comprises 15 residues. Here the CDR3 reads CASSPDRGPGRELFF. The CDR3 DNA reads as TGTGCCAGCAGTCCAGACAGGGGCCCGGGGAGGGAGCTGTTTTTT.

CDR3 coding DNA: TGTGCCAGCAGTCTATCCGGGTGGAACACCGGGGAGCTGTTTTTT. Translating gives CASSLSGWNTGELFF. This chain joins TRBV11-2 and TRBJ2-2; D is uncertain. Germline CDR1 reads SGHAT; CDR2 reads FQNNGV. The CDR3 is 15 amino acids. V was pared by 6 bases and J by 1 base, with 12 bases between.

The genes are TRBV6-5 and TRBJ1-1; D gene uncertain. The germline V gene encodes CDR1 MNHEY and CDR2 SVGAGI. V lost 6 bases and J lost 3, with 14 bases in between. CDR3 length: 14 residues. CDR3: CASRVSGRDTEAFF. Here the CDR3 DNA reads TGTGCCAGCAGGGTGAGCGGGAGAGACACTGAAGCTTTCTTT.

This rearrangement joins TRBV13 to TRBJ2-3; TRBD1 aligns across 10 bases. The CDR3 loop spans 15 amino acids. V shed 2 bases and J 3 bases; nucleotides not matched to a gene: 2. Germline V gene data show CDR1 as PRHDT and CDR2 as FYEKMQ (reference sequence). CDR3 sequence (DNA): TGTGCCAGCAGCTTATTGGGACAGGGGACAGATACGCAGTATTTT. It yields the protein CASSLLGQGTDTQYF.

The gene calls are TRBV29-1 and TRBJ2-7, with 8 positions matching TRBD1. Trimming took 6 bases from V and 1 from J; bases not matched to a gene: 5. CDR3 length: 13 amino acids. Germline V gene sequence: CDR1 SQVTM, CDR2 ANQGSEA. For the CDR3, the DNA is TGCAGCGTGGCTGGGACAGGATCCTACGAGCAGTACTTC. As protein: CSVAGTGSYEQYF.

The chain joins TRBV19 to TRBJ1-5, with 7 bases matching TRBD1. Germline V CDR1 and CDR2: LNHDA, SQIVND (reference sequence). V dropped 3 bases and J dropped 14; count of bases not matched to a gene: 4. CDR3 length equals 11 residues. CDR3 bases: TGTGCCAGTAGTATCCCGGGACAGAAGCATTTT. This sequence encodes CASSIPGQKHF.